This T cell receptor beta chain was identified during a study of CD8 T cells in ankylosing spondylitis. V shed 1 base and J shed 5 bases, with 12 bases lying between them. The germline V gene encodes CDR1 KGHSH and CDR2 LQKENI. The CDR3 totals 15 residues. This clonotype was seen at least ten times. Its antigen is as yet unknown. Quantitative 5'-RACE with molecular barcodes was used to make the TCR beta libraries. A single record per CDR3 protein comes from TCRdb applying MiXCR to the 5' RACE reads. The data show 150,000 to 200,000 distinct CDR3 sequences, with approximately 20% seen just once and roughly 8% held by the top ten. Overall study results and limits: Disease-linked clones bore a CD8+ phenotype, appearing relatively rarely in peripheral blood.

Sequenced material: blood, either unsorted or a sorted T cell fraction (not recorded which). This sequence was found in a male donor with ankylosing spondylitis or in good health (not recorded which). The chain is built from TRBV18 and TRBJ2-1; maybe TRBD1 (6 bases). The CDR3 region is CASSPQGENNNEQFF. CDR3 DNA: TGTGCCAGCTCACCACAGGGGGAAAATAACAATGAGCAGTTCTTC.